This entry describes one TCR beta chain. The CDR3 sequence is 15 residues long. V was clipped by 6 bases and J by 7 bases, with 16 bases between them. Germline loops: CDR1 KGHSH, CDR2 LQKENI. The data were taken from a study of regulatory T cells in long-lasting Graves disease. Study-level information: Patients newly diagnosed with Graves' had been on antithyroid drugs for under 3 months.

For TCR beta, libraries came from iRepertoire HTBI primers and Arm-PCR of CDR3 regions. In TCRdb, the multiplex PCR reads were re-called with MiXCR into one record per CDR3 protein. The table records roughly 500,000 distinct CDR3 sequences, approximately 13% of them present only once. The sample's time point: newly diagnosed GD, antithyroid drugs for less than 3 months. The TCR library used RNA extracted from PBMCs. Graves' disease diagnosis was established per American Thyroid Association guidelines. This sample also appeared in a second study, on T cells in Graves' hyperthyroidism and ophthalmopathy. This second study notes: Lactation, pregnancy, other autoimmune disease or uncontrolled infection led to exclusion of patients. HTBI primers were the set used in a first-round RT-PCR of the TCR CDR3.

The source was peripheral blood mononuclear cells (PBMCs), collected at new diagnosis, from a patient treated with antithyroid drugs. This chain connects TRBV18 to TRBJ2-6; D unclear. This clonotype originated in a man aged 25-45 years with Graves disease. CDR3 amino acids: CASSSQGVSANVLTF. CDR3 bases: TGTGCCAGCTCCTCTCAAGGCGTGAGTGCCAACGTCCTGACTTTC.